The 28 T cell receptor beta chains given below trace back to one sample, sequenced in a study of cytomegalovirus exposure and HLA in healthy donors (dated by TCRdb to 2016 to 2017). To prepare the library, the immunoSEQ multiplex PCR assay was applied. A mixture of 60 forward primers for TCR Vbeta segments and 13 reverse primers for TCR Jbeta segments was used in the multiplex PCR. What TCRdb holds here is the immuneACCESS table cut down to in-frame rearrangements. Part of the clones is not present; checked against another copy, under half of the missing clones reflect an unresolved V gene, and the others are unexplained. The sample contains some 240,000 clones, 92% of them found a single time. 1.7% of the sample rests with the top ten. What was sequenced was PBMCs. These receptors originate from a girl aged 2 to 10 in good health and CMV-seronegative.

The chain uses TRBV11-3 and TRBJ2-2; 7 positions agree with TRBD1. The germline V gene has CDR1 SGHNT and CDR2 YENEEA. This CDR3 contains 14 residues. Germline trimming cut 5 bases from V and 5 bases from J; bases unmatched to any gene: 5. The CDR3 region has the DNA TGTGCCAGCAGCCCGGGACAGTCGACCGGGGAGCTGTTTTTT. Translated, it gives CASSPGQSTGELFF.

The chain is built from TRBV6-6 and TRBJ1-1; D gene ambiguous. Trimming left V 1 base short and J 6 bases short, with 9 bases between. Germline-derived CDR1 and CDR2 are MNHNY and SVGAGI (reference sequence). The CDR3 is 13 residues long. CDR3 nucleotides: TGTGCCAGCAGTTACTTGGCGGGATCTGAAGCTTTCTTT. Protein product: CASSYLAGSEAFF.

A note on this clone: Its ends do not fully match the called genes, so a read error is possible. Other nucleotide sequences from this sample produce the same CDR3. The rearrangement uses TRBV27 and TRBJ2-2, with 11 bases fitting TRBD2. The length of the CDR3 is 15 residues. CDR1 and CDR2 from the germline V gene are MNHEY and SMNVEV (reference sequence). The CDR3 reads CASRISGGVSGELFF. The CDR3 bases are TGTGCCAGCAGGATTAGCGGGGGGGTATCCGGGGAGCTGTTCTTT.

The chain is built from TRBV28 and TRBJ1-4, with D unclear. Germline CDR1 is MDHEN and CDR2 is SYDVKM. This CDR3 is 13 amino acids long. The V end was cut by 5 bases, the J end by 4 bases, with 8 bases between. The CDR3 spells CASSVASNEKLFF. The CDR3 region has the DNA TGTGCCAGCAGTGTGGCCAGTAATGAAAAACTGTTTTTT.

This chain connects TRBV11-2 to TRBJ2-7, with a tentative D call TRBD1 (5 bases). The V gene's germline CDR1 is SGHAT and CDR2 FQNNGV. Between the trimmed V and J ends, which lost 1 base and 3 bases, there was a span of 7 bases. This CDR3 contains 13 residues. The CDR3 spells CASSLVQGYEQYF. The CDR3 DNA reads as TGTGCCAGCAGCTTAGTTCAGGGCTACGAGCAGTACTTC.

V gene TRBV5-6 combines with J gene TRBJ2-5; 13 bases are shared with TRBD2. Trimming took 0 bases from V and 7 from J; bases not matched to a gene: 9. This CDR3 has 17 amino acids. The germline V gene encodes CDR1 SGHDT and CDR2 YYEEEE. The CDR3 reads CASSLDTSGGAYGTQYF. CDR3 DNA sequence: TGTGCCAGCAGCTTGGATACTAGCGGGGGGGCCTATGGGACCCAGTACTTC.

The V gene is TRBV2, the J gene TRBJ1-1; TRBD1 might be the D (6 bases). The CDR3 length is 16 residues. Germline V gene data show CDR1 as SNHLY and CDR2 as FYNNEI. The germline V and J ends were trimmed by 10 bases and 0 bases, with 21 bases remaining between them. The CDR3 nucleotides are TGTGCCACCGCCCATCCGGGACAATCCATGAACACTGAAGCTTTCTTT. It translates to CATAHPGQSMNTEAFF.

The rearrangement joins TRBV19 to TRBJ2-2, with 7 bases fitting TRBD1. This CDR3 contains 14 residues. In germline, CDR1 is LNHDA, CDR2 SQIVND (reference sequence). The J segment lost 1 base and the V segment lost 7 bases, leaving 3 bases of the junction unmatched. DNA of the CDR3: TGTGCCAGTATAGGGACAGTGAACACCGGGGAGCTGTTTTTT. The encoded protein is CASIGTVNTGELFF.

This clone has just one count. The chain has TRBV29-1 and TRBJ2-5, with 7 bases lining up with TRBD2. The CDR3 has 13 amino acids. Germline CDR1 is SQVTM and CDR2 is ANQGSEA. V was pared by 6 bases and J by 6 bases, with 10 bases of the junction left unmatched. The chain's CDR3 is CSVHLSGGKTQYF. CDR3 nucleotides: TGCAGCGTGCACCTTTCCGGGGGGAAGACCCAGTACTTC.

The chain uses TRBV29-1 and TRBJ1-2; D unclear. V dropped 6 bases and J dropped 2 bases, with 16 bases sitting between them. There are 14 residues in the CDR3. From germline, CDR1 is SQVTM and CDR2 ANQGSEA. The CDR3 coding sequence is TGCAGCGTCGCTCCAGGTTCCTCCAACTATGGCTACACCTTC. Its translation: CSVAPGSSNYGYTF.

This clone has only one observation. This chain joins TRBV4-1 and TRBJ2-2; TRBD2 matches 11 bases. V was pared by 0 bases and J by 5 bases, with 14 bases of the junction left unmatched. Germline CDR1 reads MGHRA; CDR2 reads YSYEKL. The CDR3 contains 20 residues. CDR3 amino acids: CASSQEFGLAGGPGTGELFF. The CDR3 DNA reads TGCGCCAGCAGCCAAGAATTCGGGCTAGCGGGAGGACCTGGTACCGGGGAGCTGTTTTTT.

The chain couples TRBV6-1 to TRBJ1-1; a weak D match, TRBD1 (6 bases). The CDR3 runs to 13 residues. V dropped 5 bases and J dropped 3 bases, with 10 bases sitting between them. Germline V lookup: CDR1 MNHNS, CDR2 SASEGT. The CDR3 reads CASSLDRDTEAFF. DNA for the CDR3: TGTGCCAGCAGTCTGGACAGAGACACTGAAGCTTTCTTT.

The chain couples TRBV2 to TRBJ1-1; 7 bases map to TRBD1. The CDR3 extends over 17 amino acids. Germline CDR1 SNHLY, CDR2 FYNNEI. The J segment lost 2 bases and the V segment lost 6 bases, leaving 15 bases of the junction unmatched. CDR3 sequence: CASRGGRTAVSNTEAFF. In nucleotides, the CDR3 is TGTGCCAGCAGAGGGGGCCGGACAGCCGTTTCAAACACTGAAGCTTTCTTT.

CDR3 nucleotides: TGCGCCAGCAGCCAGAGGCGGGGGAGCTACGAGCAGTACTTC. Translation: CASSQRRGSYEQYF. The chain has TRBV4-1 and TRBJ2-7; TRBD2 aligns across 7 bases. The CDR3 totals 14 residues. After removal of 3 bases from V and 3 bases from J, the junction contained 5 bases not matched to a gene. Per germline, CDR1 MGHRA and CDR2 YSYEKL.

CDR3 amino acids: CASLSGRVADTQYF. CDR3 nucleotides: TGTGCCAGCCTCTCAGGCCGCGTAGCAGATACGCAGTATTTT. The chain couples TRBV6-6 to TRBJ2-3; D unclear. V gave up 8 bases and J gave up 4 bases, with 16 bases separating them. CDR3 length: 14 amino acids. From germline, CDR1 is MNHNY and CDR2 SVGAGI (reference sequence).

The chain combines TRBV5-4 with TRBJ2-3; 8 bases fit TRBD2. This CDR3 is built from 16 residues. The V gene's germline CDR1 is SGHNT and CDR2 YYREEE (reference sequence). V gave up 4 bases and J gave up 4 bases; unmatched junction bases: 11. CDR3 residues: CASSVPGLGVADTQYF. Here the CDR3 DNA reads TGTGCCAGCAGCGTCCCGGGACTAGGTGTGGCAGATACGCAGTATTTT.

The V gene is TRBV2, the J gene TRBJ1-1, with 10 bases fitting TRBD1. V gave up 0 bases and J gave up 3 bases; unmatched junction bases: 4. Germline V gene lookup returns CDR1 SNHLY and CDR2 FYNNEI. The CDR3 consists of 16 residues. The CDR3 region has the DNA TGTGCCAGCAGTGAAGCGGTCGGACAGGGGGACACTGAAGCTTTCTTT. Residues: CASSEAVGQGDTEAFF. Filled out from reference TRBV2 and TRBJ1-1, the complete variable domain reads EPEVTQTPSHQVTQMGQEVILRCVPISNHLYFYWYRQILGQKVEFLVSFYNNEISEKSEIFDDQFSVERPDGSNFTLKIRSTKLEDSAMYFCASSEAVGQGDTEAFFGQGTRLTVV.

For the CDR3, the DNA is TGCGCCAGCAGCTTGGCCTCAGGGGTAATTGGAACAGATACGCAGTATTTT. Translating gives CASSLASGVIGTDTQYF. The J gene is TRBJ2-3, the V gene TRBV5-1; tentative D call: TRBD1 (6 bases). Looked up from germline, CDR1 is SGHRS and CDR2 is YFSETQ. This CDR3 has 17 amino acids. Trimming pared 0 bases from V and 3 bases from J, leaving 17 bases between.

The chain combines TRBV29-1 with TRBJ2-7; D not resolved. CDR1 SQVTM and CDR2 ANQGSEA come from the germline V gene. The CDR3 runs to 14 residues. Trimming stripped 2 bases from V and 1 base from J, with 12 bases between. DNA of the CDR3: TGCAGCGTTGAACTATATAGAGAATCCTACGAGCAGTACTTC. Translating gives CSVELYRESYEQYF.

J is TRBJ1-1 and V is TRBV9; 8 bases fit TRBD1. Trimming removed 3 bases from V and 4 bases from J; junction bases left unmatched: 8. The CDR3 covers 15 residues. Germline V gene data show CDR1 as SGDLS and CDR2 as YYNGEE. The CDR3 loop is CASSATGEGLTEAFF. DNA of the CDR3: TGTGCCAGCAGCGCGACAGGGGAGGGTCTCACTGAAGCTTTCTTT.

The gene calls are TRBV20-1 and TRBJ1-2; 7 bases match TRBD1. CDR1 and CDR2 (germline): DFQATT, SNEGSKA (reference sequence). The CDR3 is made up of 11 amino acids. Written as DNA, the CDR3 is TGCATTCCGGGACAGAGCTATGGCTACACCTTC. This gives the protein CIPGQSYGYTF.

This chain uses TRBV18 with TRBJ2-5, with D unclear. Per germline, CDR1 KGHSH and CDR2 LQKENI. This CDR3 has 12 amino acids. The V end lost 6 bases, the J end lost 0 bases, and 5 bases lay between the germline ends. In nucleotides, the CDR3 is TGTGCCAGCTCGCGGTACCAAGAGACCCAGTACTTC. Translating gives CASSRYQETQYF.

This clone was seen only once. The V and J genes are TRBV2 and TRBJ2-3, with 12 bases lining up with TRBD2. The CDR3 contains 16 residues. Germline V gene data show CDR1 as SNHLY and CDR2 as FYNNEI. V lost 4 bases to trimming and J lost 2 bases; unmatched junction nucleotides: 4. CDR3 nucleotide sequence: TGTGCCAGCAGTGGTTCTAGCGGGGGGGCCACAGATACGCAGTATTTT. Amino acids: CASSGSSGGATDTQYF.

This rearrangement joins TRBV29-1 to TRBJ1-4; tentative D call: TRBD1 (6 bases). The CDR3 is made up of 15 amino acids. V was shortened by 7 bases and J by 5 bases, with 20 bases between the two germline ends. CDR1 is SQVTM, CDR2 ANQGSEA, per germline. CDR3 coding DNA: TGCAGCGCTCGAAGTAGGGGACACGGGAATGAAAAACTGTTTTTT. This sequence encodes CSARSRGHGNEKLFF. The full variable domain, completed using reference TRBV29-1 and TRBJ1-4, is SAVISQKPSRDICQRGTSLTIQCQVDSQVTMMFWYRQQPGQSLTLIATANQGSEATYESGFVIDKFPISRPNLTFSTLTVSNMSPEDSSIYLCSARSRGHGNEKLFFGSGTQLSVL.

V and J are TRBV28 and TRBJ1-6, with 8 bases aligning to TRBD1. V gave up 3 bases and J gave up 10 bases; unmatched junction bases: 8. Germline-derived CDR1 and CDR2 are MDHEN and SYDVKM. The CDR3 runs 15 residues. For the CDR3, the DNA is TGTGCCAGCAGTTTCGTGGACAGGGTAGAGTCACCCCTCCACTTT. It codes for CASSFVDRVESPLHF.

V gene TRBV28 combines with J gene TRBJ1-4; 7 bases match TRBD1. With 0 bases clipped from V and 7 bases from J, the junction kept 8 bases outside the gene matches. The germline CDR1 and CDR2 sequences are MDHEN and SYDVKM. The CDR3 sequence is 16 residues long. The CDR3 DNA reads TGTGCCAGCAGTTTATGGACAGGGCAACGGAGTGAAAAACTGTTTTTT. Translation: CASSLWTGQRSEKLFF.

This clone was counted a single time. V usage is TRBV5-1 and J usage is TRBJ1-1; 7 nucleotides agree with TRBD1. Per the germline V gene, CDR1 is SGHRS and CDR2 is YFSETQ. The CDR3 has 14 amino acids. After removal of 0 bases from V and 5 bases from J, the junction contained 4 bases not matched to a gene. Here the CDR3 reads CASSLEGASTEAFF. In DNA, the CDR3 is TGCGCCAGCAGCTTGGAGGGGGCGAGTACTGAAGCTTTCTTT. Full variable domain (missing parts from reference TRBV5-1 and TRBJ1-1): KAGVTQTPRYLIKTRGQQVTLSCSPISGHRSVSWYQQTPGQGLQFLFEYFSETQRNKGNFPGRFSGRQFSNSRSEMNVSTLELGDSALYLCASSLEGASTEAFFGQGTRLTVV.

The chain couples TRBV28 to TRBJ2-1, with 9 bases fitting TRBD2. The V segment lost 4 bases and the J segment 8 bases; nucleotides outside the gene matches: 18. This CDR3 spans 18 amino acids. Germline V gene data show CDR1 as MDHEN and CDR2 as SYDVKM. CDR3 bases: TGTGCCAGCAGTTCCCCCCCCGGATGGCGGGGGGGCGGCCATGAGCAGTTCTTC. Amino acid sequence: CASSSPPGWRGGGHEQFF.